This T cell receptor beta chain was documented in a study of CD8+CD57+ T cells in acquired aplastic anemia (dated by TCRdb to the late 2010s). Context from the whole study: A mean of about 3.2 ug of DNA, ranging from roughly 0.2 to 27.4 ug, was extracted from sorted CD4+ and CD8+ cells. A CD8+CD57+ expansion meant a frequency higher than the mean frequency seen in healthy subjects. What the authors observed across the whole study: CD8+ Simpson's diversity did not differ significantly between patients and healthy controls (P=0.060). Roughly 30 CD8+ CDR3 sequences were shared between patients and controls but appeared highly expressed in patients and within their immunodominant clones.

The germline V gene provides CDR1 KGHDR and CDR2 SFDVKD. There are 13 amino acids in the CDR3, from cysteine to phenylalanine inclusive. The entry retains the CDR3 DNA only, 39 bases that are in frame from base 1. V is clipped by 4 bases and J by 1 base, and the sequence between their germline boundaries is 5 bases long. Flow cytometry had shown CD8+CD57+ cell expansion in the patients selected for sequencing. Severe acquired aplastic anemia was diagnosed in all patients according to International Study of Aplastic Anemia and Agranulocytosis and Camitta criteria. No patient had received any therapy when blood was sampled. The study deep-sequenced TCR repertoires of sorted CD4+ and CD8+ blood T cells from severe aplastic anemia patients and healthy subjects. Patients were enrolled under clinicaltrials.gov protocols 00001620, 01623167, 00001397, 00071045, 00081523 and 00961064 in the USA. Ficoll-Paque density gradient centrifugation was used to isolate peripheral blood mononuclear cells. Before DNA was extracted, CD4+ and CD8+ T cells were sorted using either FACS or magnetic beads.

This clonotype appeared many times. It lacks a known antigen. The record has no base qualities; no much larger clone is one base away. TCR beta VDJ combination and CDR3 sequence profiling used genomic DNA as the template. An Illumina HiSeq 2000 was the platform used for TCR repertoire sequencing. Processing in the source paper ran as follows. TRBV/TRBJ rearrangement plots, CDR3 size and DJ length profiles, and Simpson's diversity index were used to evaluate the repertoires. The most abundant DNA sequence in the deep sequencing data was taken as the immunodominant clone. CDR3 amino acid sequences were screened for sharing across subjects and were compared with published repertoires and the VDJdb database. The public reads were run again by TCRdb, first through fastp at Q25 and then through MiXCR, and only productive beta chains were kept. Rows merge per CDR3 protein into single entries with the most common DNA and genes. These V and J calls derive from TCRdb rather than the authors' analysis. Counted in this sample were 250,000 to 350,000 distinct CDR3 sequences; roughly 59% of them appeared once. The top ten hold 1.3% of the sample.

Recombination linked TRBV24-1 to TRBJ2-3; a confident D gene designation cannot be given. The sequence was obtained from a human donor with aplastic anemia. The sample was sorted CD4+, CD8+, or CD8+CD57+ T cells (not recorded which) from PBMCs. In nucleotides, the sequence is TGTGCCACCAGTGACAGCGGCACAGATACGCAGTATTTT. Its amino acids are CATSDSGTDTQYF.